This T cell receptor (beta chain) emerged from a study of blood T cell repertoires in COVID-19. Overall study context: Sources were T cells, B-cell-depleted T cells, or PBMCs; the material itself was cDNA or gDNA.

This clone was found a few times. The V and J ends lost 4 bases and 2 bases, in that order; junction bases with no gene match: 9. There are 16 residues in the CDR3. The germline CDR1 and CDR2 sequences are SGHRS and YFSETQ. As handled by the study authors: The authors estimated nucleated cell counts from reference gene primer amplification. Method: immunoSEQ multiplex PCR; TCRdb's copy keeps in-frame clones and lacks some. V and J calls and clone size are given by that table; D and trimming were obtained from the DNA. The data show hundreds of thousands of clones, about 88% seen once. Exposed enrollees encountered a COVID-19 case at some point within 2 weeks before study entry.

Sequenced: PBMCs or T cells enriched from blood (not recorded which). This receptor was identified in a woman aged 18-29 years who had been exposed to COVID-19. The V gene is TRBV5-1, the J gene TRBJ1-1, with 9 bases aligning to TRBD1. CDR3 bases: TGCGCCAGCAGCCTTACGGGGACAGGGTTAAACACTGAAGCTTTCTTT. Its protein is CASSLTGTGLNTEAFF.